Following are 24 T cell receptor beta chains from one sample sequenced in a study of OX40 agonist ivuxolimab in advanced cancers. Library generation was performed with the immunoSEQ multiplex PCR assay. TCRdb limited this immuneACCESS table to in-frame rearrangements with V and J called. A share of clones is missing; checked studies link under half to unresolved V genes, and the rest is unexplained. The table for this sample lists 45,000 to 60,000 clones; 80% to 95% of them were counted only once. The ten largest make up over 20% of the sample. The sequencing used CD4+ or CD8+ T cells sorted from blood, collected in a trial of the OX40 agonist ivuxolimab. These receptor sequences come from an adult with an advanced solid tumor such as melanoma, head and neck, liver or kidney cancer.

This chain uses TRBV27 with TRBJ2-1, with 7 bases lining up with TRBD1. Germline V lookup: CDR1 MNHEY, CDR2 SMNVEV (reference sequence). V was clipped by 4 bases and J by 6 bases; unmatched bases: 9. The CDR3 runs 15 residues. The CDR3 DNA reads as TGTGCCAGCAGTTCCAAGGGGGCGTTCGGCAATGAGCAGTTCTTC. Protein product: CASSSKGAFGNEQFF.

This clone was recorded only once. The rearrangement uses TRBV6-5 and TRBJ2-3; D is perhaps TRBD2 (5 bases). The germline V gene has CDR1 MNHEY and CDR2 SVGAGI. Trimming pared 0 bases from V and 6 bases from J, leaving 10 bases between. The length of the CDR3 is 14 residues. The CDR3 sequence: CASSYSREFDTQYF. CDR3 nucleotides: TGTGCCAGCAGTTACTCGAGGGAGTTTGATACGCAGTATTTT.

The J gene is TRBJ1-2, the V gene TRBV30; tentative D call: TRBD1 (6 bases). Germline CDR1 reads GTSNPN; CDR2 reads SVGIG (reference sequence). The ends were cut back, 1 base at V and 6 bases at J, with 12 bases in the middle. The CDR3 is 13 amino acids. CDR3 DNA sequence: TGTGCCTGGAGTGCACAGGGTTATGATGGCTACACCTTC. Protein product: CAWSAQGYDGYTF.

The chain uses TRBV19 and TRBJ2-1; no clear D. V gave up 1 base and J gave up 8 bases, with 15 bases separating them. The CDR3 covers 15 residues. Germline V lookup: CDR1 LNHDA, CDR2 SQIVND (reference sequence). In nucleotides, the CDR3 is TGTGCCAGTAGTATAGGGGGTAGTGAGGTGGATGAGCAGTTCTTC. Amino acids: CASSIGGSEVDEQFF.

The V and J genes are TRBV7-9 and TRBJ2-3; D uncertain. V lost 1 base and J lost 6, with 8 bases in between. The germline V gene has CDR1 SEHNR and CDR2 FQNEAQ (reference sequence). The CDR3 extends over 13 amino acids. The CDR3 DNA reads TGTGCCAGCAGCTTAGATCTCGGGGATACGCAGTATTTT. Protein product: CASSLDLGDTQYF.

CDR3 DNA: TGTGCCAGCAGCTTAGCTGGGACAGGAGTCCCCAACTATGGCTACACCTTC. Its translation: CASSLAGTGVPNYGYTF. The V and J genes are TRBV7-8 and TRBJ1-2; 8 nucleotides align to TRBD1. The CDR3 is 17 amino acids. Germline assignment: CDR1 SGHVS and CDR2 FQNEAQ. The V gene end was trimmed by 0 bases and the J gene end by 2 bases; junction bases not matched to a gene: 8.

The genes are TRBV7-8 and TRBJ2-7, with 11 bases matching TRBD2. The CDR3 consists of 17 residues. The ends lost 7 bases at V and 1 base at J; junction bases unmatched: 12. Looked up from germline, CDR1 is SGHVS and CDR2 is FQNEAQ. CDR3 protein: CASTLPGLADISYEQYF. The CDR3, as DNA: TGTGCCAGCACTCTACCGGGACTAGCGGATATATCCTACGAGCAGTACTTC.

The chain joins TRBV7-2 to TRBJ2-7, with TRBD2 identical over 9 bases. The CDR3 contains 15 residues. Germline assignment: CDR1 SGHTA and CDR2 FQGNSA. V shed 5 bases and J 3 bases; nucleotides not matched to a gene: 8. DNA of the CDR3: TGTGCCAGCAGCCTAAAGGGACTAGCTTACTACGAGCAGTACTTC. Protein sequence: CASSLKGLAYYEQYF.

This clone was seen only once. The rearrangement links TRBV4-3 to TRBJ2-1; 9 bases align to TRBD2. Germline V gives CDR1 LGHNA, CDR2 YSLEER. With V trimmed by 1 base and J by 5 bases, 3 bases remained unmatched. CDR3 length: 15 residues. CDR3 residues: CASSQGPSGNNEQFF. The DNA for the CDR3 is TGCGCCAGCAGCCAAGGTCCTAGCGGGAACAATGAGCAGTTCTTC.

The rearrangement joins TRBV10-3 to TRBJ1-3; 8 nucleotides agree with TRBD1. CDR3 length: 14 amino acids. V dropped 8 bases and J dropped 0; count of bases not matched to a gene: 3. Germline assignment: CDR1 ENHRY and CDR2 SYGVKD. The CDR3 DNA sequence: TGTGCCATCGACAGGGGAGGCTCTGGAAACACCATATATTTT. Its protein is CAIDRGGSGNTIYF.

The chain uses TRBV7-3 and TRBJ2-1, with D uncertain. This CDR3 is built from 14 residues. Trimming pared 5 bases from V and 6 bases from J, leaving 14 bases between. Germline V gene data show CDR1 as SGHTA and CDR2 as FQGTGA. The CDR3 nucleotides are TGTGCCAGCAGCCTTTTACAGTCTCCCAATGAGCAGTTCTTC. Protein product: CASSLLQSPNEQFF.

V and J are TRBV7-3 and TRBJ2-1, with D tentatively TRBD2 (6 bases). V shed 5 bases and J shed 3 bases, with 20 bases lying between them. The germline V gene encodes CDR1 SGHTA and CDR2 FQGTGA. The CDR3 runs 17 residues. CDR3 in DNA: TGTGCCAGCAGCCCACAGCATAGCGGCCCTAACTACAATGAGCAGTTCTTC. Its translation: CASSPQHSGPNYNEQFF.

The CDR3 is CASSLESWLIETQYF. CDR3 coding DNA: TGCGCCAGCAGCTTGGAAAGTTGGTTGATAGAGACCCAGTACTTC. The chain is built from TRBV5-1 and TRBJ2-5; D unresolved. Germline V CDR1 and CDR2: SGHRS, YFSETQ. The CDR3 is 15 amino acids. V was shortened by 0 bases and J by 4 bases, with 13 bases between the two germline ends.

This chain links TRBV4-1 with TRBJ1-4; no clear D gene. The V end was cut by 4 bases, the J end by 2 bases, with 11 bases between. CDR1 and CDR2 from the germline V gene are MGHRA and YSYEKL. CDR3 size: 15 residues. CDR3 nucleotides: TGCGCCAGCAGCCCGTACGGTGAGACTAATGAAAAACTGTTTTTT. Its translation is CASSPYGETNEKLFF.

This CDR3 is CASSLDPVPMNTEAFF. In DNA, the CDR3 is TGCGCCAGCAGCTTGGATCCGGTACCAATGAACACTGAAGCTTTCTTT. V is TRBV5-1 and J is TRBJ1-1; the D is unclear. CDR3 size: 16 residues. Germline V gives CDR1 SGHRS, CDR2 YFSETQ. V lost 0 bases and J lost 0, with 12 bases in between.

The chain joins TRBV4-3 to TRBJ2-6; 11 positions agree with TRBD1. V lost 4 bases to trimming and J lost 4 bases; unmatched junction nucleotides: 6. This CDR3 spans 17 amino acids. Germline V gene lookup returns CDR1 LGHNA and CDR2 YSLEER. The CDR3 region is CASSRGQGAFGANVLTF. CDR3 DNA: TGCGCCAGCAGCCGAGGACAGGGGGCGTTCGGGGCCAACGTCCTGACTTTC.

V gene TRBV7-6 combines with J gene TRBJ2-3, with 10 positions matching TRBD2. The CDR3 is made up of 14 amino acids. The junction had 9 bases not matched to a gene; V was cut back by 1 base and J by 14 bases. Germline values: CDR1 SGHVS, CDR2 FNYEAQ. The CDR3 DNA is TGTGCCAGCAGCTTAGGGACTAGCGGTTCCCCCAGGTATTTT. Protein product: CASSLGTSGSPRYF. Based on the CDR3 plus reference TRBV7-6 and TRBJ2-3, the full variable domain is GAGVSQSPRYKVTKRGQDVALRCDPISGHVSLYWYRQALGQGPEFLTYFNYEAQQDKSGLPNDRFSAERPEGSISTLTIQRTEQRDSAMYRCASSLGTSGSPRYFGPGTRLTVL.

The chain links TRBV5-6 to TRBJ1-4, with a possible D match to TRBD1 (6 bases). Germline V gene lookup returns CDR1 SGHDT and CDR2 YYEEEE. V was cut by 4 bases and J by 0 bases, with 16 bases left in between. This CDR3 spans 17 amino acids. CDR3 nucleotide sequence: TGTGCCAGCAGCCCGGATACAGGGAGTGCAACTAATGAAAAACTGTTTTTT. Translated, it gives CASSPDTGSATNEKLFF. Full variable domain (outside the CDR3, taken from reference TRBV5-6 and TRBJ1-4): DAGVTQSPTHLIKTRGQQVTLRCSPKSGHDTVSWYQQALGQGPQFIFQYYEEEERQRGNFPDRFSGHQFPNYSSELNVNALLLGDSALYLCASSPDTGSATNEKLFFGSGTQLSVL.

This rearrangement joins TRBV27 to TRBJ2-3, with 7 bases that match TRBD1. The CDR3 is made up of 15 amino acids. The germline CDR1 and CDR2 sequences are MNHEY and SMNVEV (reference sequence). After removal of 4 bases from V and 2 bases from J, the junction contained 6 bases not matched to a gene. Here the CDR3 reads CASSSGQTNTDTQYF. CDR3 sequence (DNA): TGTGCCAGCAGTTCGGGACAGACAAACACAGATACGCAGTATTTT.

The chain joins TRBV5-4 to TRBJ2-7, with 9 nucleotides matching TRBD2. CDR3 length: 17 amino acids. V was clipped by 4 bases and J by 3 bases; unmatched bases: 14. Germline V lookup: CDR1 SGHNT, CDR2 YYREEE (reference sequence). The CDR3 coding sequence is TGTGCCAGCAGCGGGGGCAAGGCGGGAGGGCCCGGCTACGAGCAGTACTTC. Translating gives CASSGGKAGGPGYEQYF.

This CDR3 reads CAWSQAWLAVGETQYF. CDR3 bases: TGTGCCTGGAGTCAGGCGTGGCTAGCGGTTGGAGAGACCCAGTACTTC. The gene calls are TRBV30 and TRBJ2-5; the match to TRBD2 covers 7 bases. Germline V lookup: CDR1 GTSNPN, CDR2 SVGIG (reference sequence). The CDR3 extends over 16 amino acids. Germline trimming cut 2 bases from V and 4 bases from J; bases unmatched to any gene: 13.

The chain couples TRBV27 to TRBJ2-1; D gene ambiguous. Trimming took off 7 bases at V and 5 bases at J, with 6 bases between the two ends. From germline, CDR1 is MNHEY and CDR2 SMNVEV (reference sequence). The CDR3 runs to 11 residues. The CDR3 nucleotides are TGTGCCAGCAAATGGGACAATGAGCAGTTCTTC. It specifies CASKWDNEQFF.

The V call is TRBV9, the J call TRBJ2-3; TRBD1 might be the D (6 bases). The germline V and J ends were trimmed by 0 bases and 2 bases, with 10 bases remaining between them. This CDR3 is built from 15 residues. The germline V gene has CDR1 SGDLS and CDR2 YYNGEE. CDR3 loop: CASSVDGDITDTQYF. The CDR3 coding sequence is TGTGCCAGCAGCGTAGATGGGGACATCACAGATACGCAGTATTTT.

The rearrangement uses TRBV5-1 and TRBJ1-1; D may be TRBD1 (5 bases). The CDR3 sequence is 14 residues long. The V gene's germline CDR1 is SGHRS and CDR2 YFSETQ. V gave up 4 bases and J gave up 5 bases, with 15 bases separating them. The CDR3 coding sequence is TGCGCCAGCAGCATATCTGGTCGGGGGACTGAAGCTTTCTTT. Amino acid sequence: CASSISGRGTEAFF.